The clone carrying this T cell receptor beta chain has more than one count but fewer than ten. Its target is unknown. Sequenced material consisted of expressed TCRB transcripts (all of the isolated RNA was reverse transcribed). This table comes from immunoSEQ multiplex PCR, and its TCRdb copy is limited to in-frame clones, with some not included. The sample yields a few hundred thousand clones, over 10% seen once. This sample stems from a study of beta chain features in type 1 diabetes. V lost 4 bases, J lost 4 bases, and 8 bases stayed unmatched. Germline CDR1 reads LNHDA; CDR2 reads SQIVND (reference sequence). CDR3 size: 16 residues. General observations from the study: VDJ junctions from type 1 diabetes patients carried fewer insertions and larger deletions. Across all four CD4+ subsets, people with type 1 diabetes showed modestly shorter TCRB CDR3s.

The receptor was derived from a woman aged 18-29 years with type 1 diabetes. V and J are TRBV19 and TRBJ1-5; 9 bases map to TRBD1. The sequenced sample was naive CD4+ T cells from blood. CDR3 sequence reads: CASSNPGQGRNQPQHF. The CDR3 nucleotides read TGTGCCAGTAGTAACCCGGGACAGGGTCGGAATCAGCCCCAGCATTTT.